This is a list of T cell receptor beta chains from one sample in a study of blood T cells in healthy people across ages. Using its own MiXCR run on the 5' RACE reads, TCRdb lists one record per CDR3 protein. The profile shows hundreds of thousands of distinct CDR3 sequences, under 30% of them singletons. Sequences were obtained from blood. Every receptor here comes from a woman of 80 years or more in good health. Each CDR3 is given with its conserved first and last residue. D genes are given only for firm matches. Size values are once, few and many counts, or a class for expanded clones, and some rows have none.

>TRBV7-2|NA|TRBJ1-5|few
CASSPGYFYPQHF
TGTGCCAGCTCCCCGGGGTATTTTTATCCCCAGCATTTT
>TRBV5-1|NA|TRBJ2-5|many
CASSLVLGAGRQETQYF
TGCGCCAGCAGCTTGGTTCTCGGGGCAGGGCGGCAAGAGACCCAGTACTTC
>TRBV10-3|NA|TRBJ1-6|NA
CAISDTQNSPLHF
TGTGCCATCAGTGACACGCAGAATTCACCCCTCCACTTT
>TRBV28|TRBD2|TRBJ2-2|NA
CASSQRTSGGRQWLFF
TGTGCCAGCAGCCAAAGGACTAGCGGGGGGCGACAGTGGCTGTTTTTT
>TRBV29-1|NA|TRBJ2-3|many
CSVVKLSTDTQYF
TGCAGCGTTGTTAAGCTAAGCACAGATACGCAGTATTTT
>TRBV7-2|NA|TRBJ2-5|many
CASGPRGSQETQYF
TGTGCCAGCGGCCCGAGGGGGTCGCAAGAGACCCAGTACTTC
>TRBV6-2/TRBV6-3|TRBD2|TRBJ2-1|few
CASSTPTSGGAGEQFF
TGTGCCAGCAGTACCCCGACTAGCGGGGGGGCCGGTGAGCAGTTCTTC
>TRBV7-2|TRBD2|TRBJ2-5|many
CASSLGGLAGVETQYF
TGTGCCAGCAGCTTAGGCGGACTAGCGGGGGTGGAGACCCAGTACTTC
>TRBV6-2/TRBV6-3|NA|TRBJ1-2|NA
CASSYAAGGGYTF
TGTGCCAGCAGTTACGCCGCTGGCGGAGGCTACACCTTC
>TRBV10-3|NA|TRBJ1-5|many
CAISDSEVEPQHF
TGTGCCATCAGTGACTCTGAGGTGGAGCCCCAGCATTTT
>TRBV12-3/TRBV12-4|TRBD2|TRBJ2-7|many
CASSFGGGAWEQYF
TGTGCCAGCAGTTTTGGCGGGGGGGCATGGGAGCAGTACTTC
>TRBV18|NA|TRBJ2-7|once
CASSPSDTREQCF
TGTGCCAGCTCACCGAGTGACACGCGCGAGCAGTGCTTC
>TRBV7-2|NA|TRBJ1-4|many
CASSLGGSDNEKLFF
TGTGCCAGCAGCTTAGGTGGCAGCGATAATGAAAAACTGTTTTTT
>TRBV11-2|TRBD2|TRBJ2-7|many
CASSPRTRGVDEQYF
TGTGCCAGCAGCCCCCGGACTAGGGGAGTCGACGAGCAGTACTTC
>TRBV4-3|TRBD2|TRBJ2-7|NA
CASSQDSGGTSYEQYF
TGCGCCAGCAGCCAAGATTCGGGGGGGACGTCCTACGAGCAGTACTTC
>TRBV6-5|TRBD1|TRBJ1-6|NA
CACRLGGTGTSPLHF
TGTGCCTGCCGTCTAGGGGGGACAGGGACATCACCCCTCCACTTT
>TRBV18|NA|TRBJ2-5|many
CASSPKAGQETQYF
TGTGCCAGCTCACCGAAGGCCGGCCAAGAGACCCAGTACTTC
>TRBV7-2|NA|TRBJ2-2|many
CASSFNTGELFF
TGTGCCAGCAGCTTTAACACCGGGGAGCTGTTTTTT
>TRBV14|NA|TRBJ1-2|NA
CASSQHRGQSNYGYTF
TGTGCCAGCAGCCAACATCGCGGCCAATCTAACTATGGCTACACCTTC
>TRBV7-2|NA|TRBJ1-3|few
CASSSQGGGSGNTIYF
TGTGCCAGCAGCTCCCAAGGCGGGGGCTCTGGAAACACCATATATTTT
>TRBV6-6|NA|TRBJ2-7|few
CASHAGGTATYEQYF
TGTGCCAGTCATGCCGGCGGGACAGCCACCTACGAGCAGTACTTC
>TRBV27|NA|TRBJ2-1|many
CASSFSGRNEQFF
TGTGCCAGCAGTTTTTCAGGGAGGAATGAGCAGTTCTTC